This TCR beta chain is drawn from a study of blood T cell repertoires in COVID-19. Looking at the study overall: Donors in the United States, Italy and Spain gave samples during acute or convalescent COVID-19.

Original handling: Reference gene primers were amplified, and this amplification served to estimate nucleated cell counts. The method was immunoSEQ multiplex PCR; TCRdb's version includes in-frame clones alone and lacks a portion of them. For V, J and clone size, that table is used; D and trimming come from the DNA. The sample has tens of thousands of clones; 81% are singletons. The germline V gene encodes CDR1 SNHLY and CDR2 FYNNEI. The CDR3 runs to 13 residues. The V end lost 10 bases, the J end lost 0 bases, and 12 bases lay between the germline ends. This TCR came from a woman older than 75 with COVID-19, enrolled during active disease. V is TRBV2 and J is TRBJ1-1, with D possibly being TRBD1 (5 bases). The material sequenced was peripheral blood. The chain's CDR3 is CAMLQEMNTEAFF. The CDR3 bases are TGTGCCATGCTACAGGAAATGAACACTGAAGCTTTCTTT.